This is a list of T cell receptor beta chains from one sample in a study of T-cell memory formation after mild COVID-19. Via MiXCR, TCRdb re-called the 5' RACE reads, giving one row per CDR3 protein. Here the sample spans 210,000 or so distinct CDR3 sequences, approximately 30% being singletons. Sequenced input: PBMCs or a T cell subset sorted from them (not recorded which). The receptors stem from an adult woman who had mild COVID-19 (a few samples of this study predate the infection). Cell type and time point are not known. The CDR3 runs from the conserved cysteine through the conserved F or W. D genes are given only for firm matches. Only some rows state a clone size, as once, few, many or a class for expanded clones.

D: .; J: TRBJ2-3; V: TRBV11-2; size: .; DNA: TGTGCCAGCAGACCCCTAGGAGGGGGTGTAACAGATACGCAGTATTTT; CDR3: CASRPLGGGVTDTQYF
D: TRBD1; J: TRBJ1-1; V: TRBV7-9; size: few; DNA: TGTGCCAGCAGTCGGACAGGGGGGAACACTGAAGCTTTCTTT; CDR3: CASSRTGGNTEAFF
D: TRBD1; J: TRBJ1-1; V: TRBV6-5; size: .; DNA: TGTGCCAGCAGTCCTACAGGGGGCGAGACTGAAGCTTTCTTT; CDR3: CASSPTGGETEAFF
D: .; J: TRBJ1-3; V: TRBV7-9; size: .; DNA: TGTGCCAGCAGTCCTAAGGGGAGCTCTGGAAACACCATATATTTT; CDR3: CASSPKGSSGNTIYF
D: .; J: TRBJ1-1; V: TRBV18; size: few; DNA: TGTGCCACCCTTGGGGGTTTGGACACTGAAGCTTTCTTT; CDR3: CATLGGLDTEAFF
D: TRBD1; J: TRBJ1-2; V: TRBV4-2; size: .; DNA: TGTGCCAGCAGCCAAGAAGCCCGGGACAGGGGTGGCTACACCTTC; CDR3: CASSQEARDRGGYTF
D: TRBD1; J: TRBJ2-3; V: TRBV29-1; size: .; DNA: TGCAGCGTTGAGAAGACCGGGACAGGGGGCGATACGCAGTATTTT; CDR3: CSVEKTGTGGDTQYF
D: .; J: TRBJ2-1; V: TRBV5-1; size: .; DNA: TGCGCCAGCAGCCTCAGGGGAGAGGGGAGTATGAGTACTATAGAGCAGTTCTTC; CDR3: CASSLRGEGSMSTIEQFF
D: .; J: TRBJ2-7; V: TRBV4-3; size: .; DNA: TGCGCCAGCAGCCAAGATCGTCGGAGTGCAGGGGCACAGTCCTACGAGCAGTACTTC; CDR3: CASSQDRRSAGAQSYEQYF
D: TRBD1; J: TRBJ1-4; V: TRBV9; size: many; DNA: TGTGCCAGCAGCGTACTCACAGGGGTTAATGAAAAACTGTTTTTT; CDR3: CASSVLTGVNEKLFF
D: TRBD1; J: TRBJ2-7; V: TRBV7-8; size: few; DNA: TGTGCCAGCAGCTTAGGTCAGGGGGTTCCCTACGAGCAGTACTTC; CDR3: CASSLGQGVPYEQYF
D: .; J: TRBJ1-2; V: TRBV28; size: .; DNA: TGTGCCAGCAGCCCGGGACAACTTAACTATGGCTACACCTTC; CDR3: CASSPGQLNYGYTF
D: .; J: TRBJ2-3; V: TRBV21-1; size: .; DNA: TGTGCCAGCGTGCCATCCACAGATACGCAGTATTTT; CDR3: CASVPSTDTQYF
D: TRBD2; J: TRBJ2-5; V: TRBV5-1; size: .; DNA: TGCGCCAGCAGTGGAGCGGGAGTGGGGGAGACCCAGTACTTC; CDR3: CASSGAGVGETQYF
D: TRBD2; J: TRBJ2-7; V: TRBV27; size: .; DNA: TGTGCCAGCAGTTTCGGAGCGGGATTCCCTGACGGGGAGCAGTACTTC; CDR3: CASSFGAGFPDGEQYF
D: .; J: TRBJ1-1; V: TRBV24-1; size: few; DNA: TGTGCCACCCACGATGGGAGGGCAGGAGACACTGAAGCTTTCTTT; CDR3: CATHDGRAGDTEAFF
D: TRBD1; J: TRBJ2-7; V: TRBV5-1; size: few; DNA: TGCGCCAGCAGCCCCCCGGGACAGATTGCCTACGAGCAGTACTTC; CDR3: CASSPPGQIAYEQYF
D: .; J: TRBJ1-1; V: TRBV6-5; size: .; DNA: TGTGCCAGCAGAAGCAGGGGTTTCGGCACTGAAGCTTTCTTT; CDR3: CASRSRGFGTEAFF
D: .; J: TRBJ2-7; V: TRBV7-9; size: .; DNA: TGTGCCAGCAGCCCACGACAGGATTTGTACGAGCAGTACTTC; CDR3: CASSPRQDLYEQYF
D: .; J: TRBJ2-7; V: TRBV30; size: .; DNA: TGTGCCTGGAGTGCGTCGTGGGTCTCCTACGAGCAGTACTTC; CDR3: CAWSASWVSYEQYF
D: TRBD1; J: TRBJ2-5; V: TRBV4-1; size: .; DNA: TGCGCCAGCAGCAAGGGACAGGGGGGCCAAGAGACCCAGTACTTC; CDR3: CASSKGQGGQETQYF
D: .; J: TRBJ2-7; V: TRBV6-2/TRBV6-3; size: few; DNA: TGTGCCAGCACCCCCGGCGGCGGTACCTACGAGCAGTACTTC; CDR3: CASTPGGGTYEQYF
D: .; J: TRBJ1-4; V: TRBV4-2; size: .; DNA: TGTGCCAGCAGCCAAGGGACGACAGGCTTTAATGAAAAACTGTTTTTT; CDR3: CASSQGTTGFNEKLFF
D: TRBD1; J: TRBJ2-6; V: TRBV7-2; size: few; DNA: TGTGCCAGCAGCTTAAGGGCAGGGGGTAAATCTGGGGCCAACGTCCTGACTTTC; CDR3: CASSLRAGGKSGANVLTF
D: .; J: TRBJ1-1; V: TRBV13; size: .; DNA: TGTGCCAGCAGCTTCACAGGGTCCCCTGAAGCTTTCTTT; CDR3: CASSFTGSPEAFF
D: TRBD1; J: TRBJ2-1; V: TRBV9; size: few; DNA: TGTGCCAGCAGCGTAGGGCAGGGGGCATCCCAGAATGAGCAGTTCTTC; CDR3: CASSVGQGASQNEQFF
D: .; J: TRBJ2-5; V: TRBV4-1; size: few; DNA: TGCGCCAGCAGCCTCGGGGGCGGTCTAGGGGAGACCCAGTACTTC; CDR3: CASSLGGGLGETQYF
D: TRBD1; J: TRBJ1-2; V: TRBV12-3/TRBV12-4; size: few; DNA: TGTGCCAGCAGCCCGGGGACAGGGACTGGCTACACCTTC; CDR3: CASSPGTGTGYTF
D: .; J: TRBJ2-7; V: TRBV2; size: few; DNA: TGTGCCAGCAGTGAACTCGACTGGACCTACGAGCAGTACTTC; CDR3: CASSELDWTYEQYF
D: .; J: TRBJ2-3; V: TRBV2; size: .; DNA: TGTGCCAGCAGTCCGGAGGCTAGCACAGATACGCAGTATTTT; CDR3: CASSPEASTDTQYF
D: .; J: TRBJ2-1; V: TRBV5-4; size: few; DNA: TGTGCCAGCAGCTTGCTGTACAATGAGCAGTTCTTC; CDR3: CASSLLYNEQFF
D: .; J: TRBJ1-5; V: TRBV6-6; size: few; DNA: TGTGCCAGCAGAGACTTGGATAGCAATCAGCCCCAGCATTTT; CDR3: CASRDLDSNQPQHF
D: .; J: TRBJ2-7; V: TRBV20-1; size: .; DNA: TGCAGTGCTAGAAGGGGGGAGTACGAGCAGTACTTC; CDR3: CSARRGEYEQYF
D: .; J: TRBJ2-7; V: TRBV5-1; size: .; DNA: TGCGCCAGCAGCTTGTTTCCAGGGCTCTACGAGCAGTACTTC; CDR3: CASSLFPGLYEQYF
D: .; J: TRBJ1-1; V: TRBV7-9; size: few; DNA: TGTGCCAGCAGCCTGGGATTAAGCATGAACACTGAAGCTTTCTTT; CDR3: CASSLGLSMNTEAFF
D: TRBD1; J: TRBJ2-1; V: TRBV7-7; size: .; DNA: TGTGCCAGCAGCGCGGGACAGGGTGGGAGGAATGAGCAGTTCTTC; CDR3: CASSAGQGGRNEQFF
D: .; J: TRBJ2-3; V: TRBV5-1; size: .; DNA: TGCGCCAGCAGCTTTAGACTAGTTGGCACAGATACGCAGTATTTT; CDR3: CASSFRLVGTDTQYF
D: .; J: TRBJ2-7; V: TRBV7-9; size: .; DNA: TGTGCCAGCAGCTTAGGAGGGAACTACGAGCAGTACTTC; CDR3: CASSLGGNYEQYF
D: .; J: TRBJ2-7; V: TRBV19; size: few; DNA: TGTGCCAGTAGTACCCGACATAAAAACGAGCAGTACTTC; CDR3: CASSTRHKNEQYF
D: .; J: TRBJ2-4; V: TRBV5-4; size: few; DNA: TGTGCCAGCAAAGTGGACCAAGGAGCCAAAAACATTCAGTACTTC; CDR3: CASKVDQGAKNIQYF